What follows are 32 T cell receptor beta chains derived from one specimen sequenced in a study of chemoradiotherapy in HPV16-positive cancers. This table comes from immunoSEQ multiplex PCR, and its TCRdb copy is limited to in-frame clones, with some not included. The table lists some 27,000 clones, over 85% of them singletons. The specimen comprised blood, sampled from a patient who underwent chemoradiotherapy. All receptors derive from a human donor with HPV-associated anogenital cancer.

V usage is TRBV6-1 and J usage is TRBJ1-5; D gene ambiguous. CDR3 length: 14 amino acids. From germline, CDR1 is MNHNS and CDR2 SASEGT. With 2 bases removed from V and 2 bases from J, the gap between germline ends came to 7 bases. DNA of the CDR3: TGTGCCAGCAGTGAACAGCGTGGCAATCAGCCCCAGCATTTT. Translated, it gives CASSEQRGNQPQHF.

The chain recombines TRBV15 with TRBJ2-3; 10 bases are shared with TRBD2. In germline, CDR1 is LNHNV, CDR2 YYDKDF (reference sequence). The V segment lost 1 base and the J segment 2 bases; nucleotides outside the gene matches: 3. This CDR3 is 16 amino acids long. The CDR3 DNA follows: TGTGCCACCAGCAGAGTAGCGGGAGGAAACACAGATACGCAGTATTTT. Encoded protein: CATSRVAGGNTDTQYF. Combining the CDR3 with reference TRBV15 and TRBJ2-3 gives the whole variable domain DAMVIQNPRYQVTQFGKPVTLSCSQTLNHNVMYWYQQKSSQAPKLLFHYYDKDFNNEADTPDNFQSRRPNTSFCFLDIRSPGLGDTAMYLCATSRVAGGNTDTQYFGPGTRLTVL.

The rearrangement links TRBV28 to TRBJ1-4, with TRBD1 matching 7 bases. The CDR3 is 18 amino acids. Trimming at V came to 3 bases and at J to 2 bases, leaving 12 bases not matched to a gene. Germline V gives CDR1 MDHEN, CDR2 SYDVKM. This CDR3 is CASSFPRTGEETNEKLFF. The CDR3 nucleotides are TGTGCCAGCAGTTTCCCCCGGACAGGCGAAGAGACTAATGAAAAACTGTTTTTT.

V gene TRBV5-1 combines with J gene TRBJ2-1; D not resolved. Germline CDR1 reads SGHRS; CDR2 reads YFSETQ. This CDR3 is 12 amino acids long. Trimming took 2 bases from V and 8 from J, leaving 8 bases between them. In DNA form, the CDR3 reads TGCGCCAGCAGCTTAACTATGGATGAGCAGTTCTTC. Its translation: CASSLTMDEQFF.

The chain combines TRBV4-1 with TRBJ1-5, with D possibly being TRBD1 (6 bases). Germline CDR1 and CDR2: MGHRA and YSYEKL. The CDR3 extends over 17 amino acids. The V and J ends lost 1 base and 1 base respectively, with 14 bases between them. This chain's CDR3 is CASSQVMGGLSNQPQHF. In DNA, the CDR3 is TGCGCCAGCAGCCAAGTCATGGGGGGCCTGAGCAATCAGCCCCAGCATTTT.

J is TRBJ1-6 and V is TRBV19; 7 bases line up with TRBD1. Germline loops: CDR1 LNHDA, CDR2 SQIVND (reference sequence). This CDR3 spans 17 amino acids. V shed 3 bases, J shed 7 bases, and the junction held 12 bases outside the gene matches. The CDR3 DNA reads TGTGCCAGTAGTATGCGACCCGGGACAGATAAGAATTCACCCCTCCACTTT. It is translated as CASSMRPGTDKNSPLHF. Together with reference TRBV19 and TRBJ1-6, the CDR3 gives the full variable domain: DGGITQSPKYLFRKEGQNVTLSCEQNLNHDAMYWYRQDPGQGLRLIYYSQIVNDFQKGDIAEGYSVSREKKESFPLTVTSAQKNPTAFYLCASSMRPGTDKNSPLHFGNGTRLTVT.

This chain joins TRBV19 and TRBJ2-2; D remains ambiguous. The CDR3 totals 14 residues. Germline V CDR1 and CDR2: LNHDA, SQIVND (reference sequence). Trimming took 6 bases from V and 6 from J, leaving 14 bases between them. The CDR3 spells CASSYQNGAGELFF. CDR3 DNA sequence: TGTGCCAGTAGCTACCAAAATGGGGCCGGGGAGCTGTTTTTT.

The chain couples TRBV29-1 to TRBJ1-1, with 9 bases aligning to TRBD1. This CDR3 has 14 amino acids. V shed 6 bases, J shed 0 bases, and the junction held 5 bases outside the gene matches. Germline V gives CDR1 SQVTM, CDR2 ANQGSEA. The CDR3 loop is CSVARTGVNTEAFF. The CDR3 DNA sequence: TGCAGCGTAGCACGGACAGGGGTGAACACTGAAGCTTTCTTT.

CDR3 protein: CASSLSLGTGTEAFF. The CDR3 nucleotides read TGTGCCAGCAGTTTATCGTTGGGAACAGGCACTGAAGCTTTCTTT. This chain links TRBV27 with TRBJ1-1; possible D gene TRBD1, 5 bases. Germline-derived CDR1 and CDR2 are MNHEY and SMNVEV (reference sequence). This CDR3 region has 15 residues. V lost 0 bases and J 4 bases, leaving 12 bases between the germline ends.

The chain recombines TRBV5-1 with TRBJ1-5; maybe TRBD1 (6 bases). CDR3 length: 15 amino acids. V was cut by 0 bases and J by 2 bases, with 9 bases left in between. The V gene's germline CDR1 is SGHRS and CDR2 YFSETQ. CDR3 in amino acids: CASSLAGDGNQPQHF. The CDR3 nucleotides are TGCGCCAGCAGCTTGGCAGGGGATGGCAATCAGCCCCAGCATTTT.

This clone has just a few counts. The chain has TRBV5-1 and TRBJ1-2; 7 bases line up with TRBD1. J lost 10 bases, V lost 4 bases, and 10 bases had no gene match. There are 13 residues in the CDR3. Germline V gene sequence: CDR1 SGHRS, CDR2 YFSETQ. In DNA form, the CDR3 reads TGCGCCAGCAGCCCCGGACAGGATAGGGACTACACCTTC. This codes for CASSPGQDRDYTF.

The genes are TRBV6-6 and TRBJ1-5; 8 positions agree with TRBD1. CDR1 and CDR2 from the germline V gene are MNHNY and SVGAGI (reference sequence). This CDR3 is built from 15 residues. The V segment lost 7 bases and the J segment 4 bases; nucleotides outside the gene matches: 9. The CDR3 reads CASNSQGAENQPQHF. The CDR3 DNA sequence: TGTGCCAGCAACTCTCAGGGGGCAGAGAATCAGCCCCAGCATTTT.

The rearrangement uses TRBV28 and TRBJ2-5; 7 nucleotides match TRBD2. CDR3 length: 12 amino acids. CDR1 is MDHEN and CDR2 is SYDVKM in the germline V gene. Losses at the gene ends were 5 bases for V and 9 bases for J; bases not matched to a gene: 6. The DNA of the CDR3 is TGTGCCAGCAGTAGGGACTATCTGGCCCAGTACTTC. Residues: CASSRDYLAQYF.

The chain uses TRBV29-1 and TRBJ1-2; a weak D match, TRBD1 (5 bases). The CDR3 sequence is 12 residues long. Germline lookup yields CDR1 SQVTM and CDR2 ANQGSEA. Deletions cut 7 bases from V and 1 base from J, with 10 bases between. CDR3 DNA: TGCAGCGCTTTGGGGGGTAACTATGGCTACACCTTC. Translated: CSALGGNYGYTF.

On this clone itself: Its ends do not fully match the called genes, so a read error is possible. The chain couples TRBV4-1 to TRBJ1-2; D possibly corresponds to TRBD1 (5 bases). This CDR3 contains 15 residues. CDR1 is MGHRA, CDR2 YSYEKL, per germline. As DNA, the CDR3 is TGCGCCAGCAGCCAAGATAGTGGGACGGATTATGACTACACCTTC. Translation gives CASSQDSGTDYDYTF.

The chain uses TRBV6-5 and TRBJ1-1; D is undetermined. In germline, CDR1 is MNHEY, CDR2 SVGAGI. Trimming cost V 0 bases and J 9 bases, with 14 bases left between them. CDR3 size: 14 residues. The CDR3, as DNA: TGTGCCAGCAGTTACTCGAGATGGCCCAGTCAAGCTTTCTTT. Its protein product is CASSYSRWPSQAFF.

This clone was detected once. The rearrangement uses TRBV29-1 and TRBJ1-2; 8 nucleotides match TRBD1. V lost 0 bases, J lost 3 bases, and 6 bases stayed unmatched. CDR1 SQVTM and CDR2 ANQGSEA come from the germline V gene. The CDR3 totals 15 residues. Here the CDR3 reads CSVEDPDRAYYGYTF. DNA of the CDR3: TGCAGCGTTGAAGATCCGGACAGGGCGTACTATGGCTACACCTTC.

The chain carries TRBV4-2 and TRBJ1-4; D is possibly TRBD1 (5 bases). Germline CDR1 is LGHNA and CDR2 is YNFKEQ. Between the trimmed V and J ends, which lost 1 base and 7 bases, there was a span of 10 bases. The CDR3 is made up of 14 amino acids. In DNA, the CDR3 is TGTGCCAGCAGCCAAGGGGGCTTAGGTGAAAAACTGTTTTTT. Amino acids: CASSQGGLGEKLFF.

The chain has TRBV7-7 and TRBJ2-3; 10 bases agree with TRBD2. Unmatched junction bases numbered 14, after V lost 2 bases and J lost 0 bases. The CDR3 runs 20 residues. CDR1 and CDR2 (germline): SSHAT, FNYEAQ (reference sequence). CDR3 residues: CASSLYPSGRAPTSTDTQYF. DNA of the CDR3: TGTGCCAGCAGCTTATACCCTAGCGGGAGAGCTCCGACTAGCACAGATACGCAGTATTTT. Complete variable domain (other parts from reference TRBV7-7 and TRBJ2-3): GAGVSQSPRYKVTKRGQDVTLRCDPISSHATLYWYQQALGQGPEFLTYFNYEAQPDKSGLPSDRFSAERPEGSISTLTIQRTEQRDSAMYRCASSLYPSGRAPTSTDTQYFGPGTRLTVL.

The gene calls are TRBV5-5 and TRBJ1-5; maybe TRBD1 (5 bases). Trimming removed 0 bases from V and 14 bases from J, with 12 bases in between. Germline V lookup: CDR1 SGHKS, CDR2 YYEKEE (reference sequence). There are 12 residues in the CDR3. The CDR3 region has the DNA TGTGCCAGCAGCTTGGCGGGGACGGCCGAGCATTTT. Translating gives CASSLAGTAEHF.

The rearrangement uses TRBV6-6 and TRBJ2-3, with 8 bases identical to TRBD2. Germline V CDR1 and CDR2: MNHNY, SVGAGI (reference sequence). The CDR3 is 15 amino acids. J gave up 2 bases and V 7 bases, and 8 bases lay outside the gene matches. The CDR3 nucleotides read TGTGCCAGCACCCCGGGGGGGCGGGTCACAGATACGCAGTATTTT. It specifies CASTPGGRVTDTQYF.

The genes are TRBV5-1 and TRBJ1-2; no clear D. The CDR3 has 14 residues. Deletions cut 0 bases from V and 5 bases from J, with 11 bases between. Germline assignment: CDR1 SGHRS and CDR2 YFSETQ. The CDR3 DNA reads TGCGCCAGCAGCTTGGGTCGGGGTAGTTATGGCTACACCTTC. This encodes CASSLGRGSYGYTF.

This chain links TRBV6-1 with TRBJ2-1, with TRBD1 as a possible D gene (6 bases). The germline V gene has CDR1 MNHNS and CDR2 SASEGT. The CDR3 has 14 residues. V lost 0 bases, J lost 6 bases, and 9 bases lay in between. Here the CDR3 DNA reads TGTGCCAGCAGTGAAGCGTCCAGGGGCAATGAGCAGTTCTTC. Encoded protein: CASSEASRGNEQFF.

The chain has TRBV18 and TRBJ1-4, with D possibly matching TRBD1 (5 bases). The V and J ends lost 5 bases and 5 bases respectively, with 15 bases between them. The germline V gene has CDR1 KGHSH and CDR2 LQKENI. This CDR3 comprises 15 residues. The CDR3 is CASSTTRGENEKLFF. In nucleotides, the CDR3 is TGTGCCAGCTCAACCACGAGGGGAGAGAATGAAAAACTGTTTTTT. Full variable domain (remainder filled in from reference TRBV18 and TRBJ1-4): NAGVMQNPRHLVRRRGQEARLRCSPMKGHSHVYWYRQLPEEGLKFMVYLQKENIIDESGMPKERFSAEFPKEGPSILRIQQVVRGDSAAYFCASSTTRGENEKLFFGSGTQLSVL.

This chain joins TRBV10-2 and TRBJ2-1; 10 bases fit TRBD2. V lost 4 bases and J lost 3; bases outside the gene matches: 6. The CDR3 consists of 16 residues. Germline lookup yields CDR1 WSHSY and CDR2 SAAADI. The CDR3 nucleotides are TGCGCCAGCAGTGTACCTAGCGGGGGCTTCTACAATGAGCAGTTCTTC. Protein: CASSVPSGGFYNEQFF.

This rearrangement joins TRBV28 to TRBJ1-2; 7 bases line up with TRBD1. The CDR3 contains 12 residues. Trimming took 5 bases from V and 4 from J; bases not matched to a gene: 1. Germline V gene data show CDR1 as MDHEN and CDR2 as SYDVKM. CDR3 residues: CASSGTAYGYTF. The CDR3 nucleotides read TGTGCCAGCAGTGGGACAGCCTATGGCTACACCTTC.

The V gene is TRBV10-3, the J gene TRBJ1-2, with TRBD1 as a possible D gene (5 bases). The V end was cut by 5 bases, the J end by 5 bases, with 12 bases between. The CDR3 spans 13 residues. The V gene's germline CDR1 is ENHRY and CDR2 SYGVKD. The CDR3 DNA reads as TGTGCCATCAGTCCCGGGACTGAATATGGCTACACCTTC. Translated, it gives CAISPGTEYGYTF.

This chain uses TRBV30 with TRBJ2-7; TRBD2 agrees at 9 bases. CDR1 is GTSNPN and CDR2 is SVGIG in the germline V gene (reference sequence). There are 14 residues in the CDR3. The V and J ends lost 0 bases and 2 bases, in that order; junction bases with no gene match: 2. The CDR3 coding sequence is TGTGCCTGGAGTGTAGGACTAGCGCCCTACGAGCAGTACTTC. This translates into CAWSVGLAPYEQYF.

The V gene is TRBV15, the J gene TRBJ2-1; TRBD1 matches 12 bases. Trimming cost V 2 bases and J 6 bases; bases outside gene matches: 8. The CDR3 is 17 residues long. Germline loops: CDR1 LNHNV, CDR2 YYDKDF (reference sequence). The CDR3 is CATSRRDRGRFVNEQFF. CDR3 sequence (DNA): TGTGCCACCAGCAGAAGGGACAGGGGGCGTTTTGTCAATGAGCAGTTCTTC.

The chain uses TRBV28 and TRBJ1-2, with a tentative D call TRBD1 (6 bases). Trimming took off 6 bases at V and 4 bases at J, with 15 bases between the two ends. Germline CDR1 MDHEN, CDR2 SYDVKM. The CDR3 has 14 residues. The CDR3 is CASSGSRGGYGYTF. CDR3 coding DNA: TGTGCCAGCAGCGGAAGCCGAGGGGGCTATGGCTACACCTTC.

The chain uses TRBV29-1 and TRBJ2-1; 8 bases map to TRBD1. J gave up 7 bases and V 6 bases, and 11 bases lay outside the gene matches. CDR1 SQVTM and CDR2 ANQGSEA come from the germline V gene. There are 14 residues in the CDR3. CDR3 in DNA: TGCAGCGTCCTTAGACAGGGGAAGTGGAATGAGCAGTTCTTC. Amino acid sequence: CSVLRQGKWNEQFF.

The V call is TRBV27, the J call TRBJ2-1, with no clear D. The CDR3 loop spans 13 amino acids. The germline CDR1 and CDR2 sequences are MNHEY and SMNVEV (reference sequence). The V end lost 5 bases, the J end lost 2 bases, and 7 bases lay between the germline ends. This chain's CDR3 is CASSTATYNEQFF. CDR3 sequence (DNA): TGTGCCAGCAGTACAGCCACCTACAATGAGCAGTTCTTC.